This TCR beta chain stems from a study of shared clonotypes between healthy human individuals. Study-wide points: Sampling involved blood alone; tissue repertoires likely differ. Naive subsets typically showed greater estimated richness than memory subsets.

The CDR3 has 17 residues. The germline V and J ends were trimmed by 3 bases and 0 bases, with 15 bases remaining between them. CDR1 and CDR2 (germline): SNHLY, FYNNEI. Each sample came from a Caucasian adult donor living in Nashville, Tennessee. TCRdb keeps only in-frame clones here, not all; method: immunoSEQ multiplex PCR. The table lists some 1,100,000 clones, more than 75% of them singletons. About this clone: Its target is unknown.

Material: memory CD4+ T cells from PBMCs. The subset denotes: CD45RA-negative fraction. This sequence originates from a man between 18 and 35 years old in good health. Some clones in this sample may be carry-over from other donors' samples. V gene TRBV2 combines with J gene TRBJ1-3; tentatively, D is TRBD1 (5 bases). CDR3 sequence: CASSEGRGRNSGNTIYF. CDR3 bases: TGTGCCAGCAGTGAGGGTAGGGGACGGAACTCTGGAAACACCATATATTTT.